This T cell receptor (beta chain) was documented in a study of T cells in Graves' hyperthyroidism and ophthalmopathy. The sample holds many counts of this clonotype. Trimming left V 1 base short and J 5 bases short, with 6 bases between. This CDR3 comprises 13 residues. RNA transcripts were the template for amplifying TCR beta CDR3 regions. First-round RT-PCR of the TCR CDR3 relied on the HTBI primer set. In TCRdb, the multiplex PCR reads were re-called with MiXCR into one record per CDR3 protein. The sample has roughly 570,000 distinct CDR3 sequences, around 16% seen once; the top ten hold approximately 7%.

This TCR was recovered from a woman in her twenties or thirties with Graves' hyperthyroidism. This chain uses TRBV12-3 or TRBV12-4 with TRBJ2-1, with no clear D. Source material: blood. The CDR3 DNA is TGTGCCAGCAGTTTAGACATAAACAATGAGCAGTTCTTC. Translated, it gives CASSLDINNEQFF.